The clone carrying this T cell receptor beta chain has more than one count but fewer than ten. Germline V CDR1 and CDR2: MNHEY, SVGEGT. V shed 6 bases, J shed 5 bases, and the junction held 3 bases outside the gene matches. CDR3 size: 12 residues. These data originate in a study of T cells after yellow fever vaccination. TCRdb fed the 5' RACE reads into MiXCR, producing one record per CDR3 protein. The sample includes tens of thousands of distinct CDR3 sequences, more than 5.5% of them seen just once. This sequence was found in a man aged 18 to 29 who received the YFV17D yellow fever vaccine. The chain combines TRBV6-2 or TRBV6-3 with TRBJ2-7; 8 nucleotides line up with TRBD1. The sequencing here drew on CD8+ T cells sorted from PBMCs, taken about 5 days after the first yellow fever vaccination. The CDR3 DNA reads TGTGCCAGCAGCCCAGGGGGCGACGAGCAGTACGTC. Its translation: CASSPGGDEQYV.